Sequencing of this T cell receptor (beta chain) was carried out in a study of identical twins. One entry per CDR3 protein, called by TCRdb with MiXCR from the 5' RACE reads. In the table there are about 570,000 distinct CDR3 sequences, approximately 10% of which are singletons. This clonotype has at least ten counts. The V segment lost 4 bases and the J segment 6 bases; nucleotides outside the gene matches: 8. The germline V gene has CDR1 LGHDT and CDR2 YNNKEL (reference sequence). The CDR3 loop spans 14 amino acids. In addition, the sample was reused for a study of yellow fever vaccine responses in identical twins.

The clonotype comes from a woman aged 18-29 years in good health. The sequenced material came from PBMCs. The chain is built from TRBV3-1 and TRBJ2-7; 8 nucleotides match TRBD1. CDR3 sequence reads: CASSLRGQGSEQYF. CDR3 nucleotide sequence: TGTGCCAGCAGCCTCCGTGGACAGGGAAGCGAGCAGTACTTC.